Each of the 25 T cell receptor beta chains below was sequenced from the same sample in a study of shared clonotypes between healthy human individuals. TCRdb's copy holds only in-frame clones and misses some; the assay was immunoSEQ multiplex PCR. The sample holds hundreds of thousands of clones; about 96% are singletons and the top ten take less than 0.13%. It was CD45RO-negative cells, positively selected for CCR7, that made up naive CD8 cells, with terminally differentiated effector memory CD45RA+ cells excluded. The source material was naive CD8+ T cells sorted from blood. The receptors were gathered from a woman between 25 and 40 years old in good health.

The rearrangement joins TRBV13 to TRBJ1-1; D unclear. V was pared by 6 bases and J by 1 base, with 12 bases between. Germline-derived CDR1 and CDR2 are PRHDT and FYEKMQ (reference sequence). This CDR3 is built from 14 residues. The CDR3 DNA sequence: TGTGCCAGCAGTCCACGGAGGGAGAACACTGAAGCTTTCTTT. This translates into CASSPRRENTEAFF.

The rearrangement uses TRBV9 and TRBJ1-3, with D perhaps TRBD1 (6 bases). The V gene's germline CDR1 is SGDLS and CDR2 YYNGEE. This CDR3 has 14 residues. The V end was cut by 0 bases, the J end by 9 bases, with 13 bases between. CDR3 nucleotides: TGTGCCAGCAGCGTAGGTCTGGGGGCTGGCACCATATATTTT. Residues: CASSVGLGAGTIYF.

V gene TRBV19 combines with J gene TRBJ2-1; 10 bases map to TRBD1. V lost 7 bases and J lost 9; bases outside the gene matches: 6. This CDR3 has 13 residues. Germline assignment: CDR1 LNHDA and CDR2 SQIVND (reference sequence). CDR3 DNA: TGTGCCAGTACCGGGGGGACAGGGGCTGAGCAGTTCTTC. Amino acid sequence: CASTGGTGAEQFF.

The gene calls are TRBV7-2 and TRBJ2-1; 10 bases are a match to TRBD2. Germline V CDR1 and CDR2: SGHTA, FQGNSA. V dropped 1 base and J dropped 15; count of bases not matched to a gene: 3. The CDR3 has 12 amino acids. In nucleotides, the CDR3 is TGTGCCAGCAGCTTAGATTCTAGCGGGAGGTTCTTC. Protein sequence: CASSLDSSGRFF.

The chain employs TRBV2 and TRBJ2-5, with TRBD2 matching over 7 bases. The assigned J gene may be wrong: the sequence end matches TRBJ2-7 better. CDR1 is SNHLY, CDR2 FYNNEI, per germline. The CDR3 consists of 13 residues. Here the CDR3 reads CASSGGGIYEQYF. The CDR3 coding sequence is TGTGCCAGCAGTGGGGGGGGAATTTACGAGCAGTACTTC.

CDR3 sequence reads: CASSATPGLAAYEQYF. CDR3 bases: TGTGCCAGCAGCGCGACCCCGGGACTAGCGGCCTACGAGCAGTACTTC. This rearrangement joins TRBV5-4 to TRBJ2-7, with 11 bases lining up with TRBD2. Germline CDR1 reads SGHNT; CDR2 reads YYREEE (reference sequence). The trim removed 4 bases at V and 2 bases at J, leaving 8 bases unmatched. CDR3 size: 16 residues.

The CDR3 DNA reads TGTGCCAGCAGTTTCGCTAGCGGGAGTGGTGAGCAGTACTTC. Its protein is CASSFASGSGEQYF. V is TRBV28 and J is TRBJ2-7, with TRBD2 identical over 10 bases. The CDR3 consists of 14 residues. V shed 3 bases, J shed 7 bases, and the junction held 6 bases outside the gene matches. Per the germline V gene, CDR1 is MDHEN and CDR2 is SYDVKM.

This sequence joins TRBV27 and TRBJ2-7; TRBD2 matches at 7 bases. Germline V gene data show CDR1 as MNHEY and CDR2 as SMNVEV (reference sequence). The CDR3 extends over 14 amino acids. J was trimmed by 3 bases and V by 7 bases; bases with no gene match: 9. The CDR3 sequence: CASMAGEYGYEQYF. The CDR3 DNA follows: TGTGCCAGCATGGCGGGGGAGTATGGCTACGAGCAGTACTTC.

This chain connects TRBV10-3 to TRBJ1-5; D is possibly TRBD1 (6 bases). Germline V gives CDR1 ENHRY, CDR2 SYGVKD. The CDR3 sequence is 15 residues long. V lost 0 bases to trimming and J lost 2 bases, with 8 bases between them. CDR3 amino acids: CAISESRTGNQPQHF. In DNA, the CDR3 is TGTGCCATCAGTGAGTCTAGGACAGGCAATCAGCCCCAGCATTTT.

The chain joins TRBV6-6 to TRBJ2-1; D possibly corresponds to TRBD1 (6 bases). This CDR3 is 14 amino acids long. V dropped 3 bases and J dropped 8 bases, with 14 bases sitting between them. Germline V lookup: CDR1 MNHNY, CDR2 SVGAGI (reference sequence). This CDR3 is CASSYLTGFHEQFF. In DNA, the CDR3 is TGTGCCAGCAGTTATTTGACAGGTTTCCATGAGCAGTTCTTC.

CDR3 protein: CASSSDSTDTQYF. CDR3 nucleotides: TGTGCCAGCAGCTCAGACAGCACAGATACGCAGTATTTT. The chain recombines TRBV11-2 with TRBJ2-3; D not resolved. Trimming left V 4 bases short and J 0 bases short, with 5 bases between. CDR1 is SGHAT, CDR2 FQNNGV, per germline. The CDR3 loop spans 13 amino acids. The variable domain in full, completed from reference TRBV11-2 and TRBJ2-3, reads EAGVAQSPRYKIIEKRQSVAFWCNPISGHATLYWYQQILGQGPKLLIQFQNNGVVDDSQLPKDRFSAERLKGVDSTLKIQPAKLEDSAVYLCASSSDSTDTQYFGPGTRLTVL.

The chain recombines TRBV19 with TRBJ1-5; weak D call: TRBD1 (5 bases). From germline, CDR1 is LNHDA and CDR2 SQIVND (reference sequence). Trimming removed 7 bases from V and 4 bases from J, with 20 bases in between. The CDR3 has 16 residues. The CDR3 DNA sequence: TGTGCCAGTAATGTCCCTTTCGGGGCCCAAAATCAGCCCCAGCATTTT. As protein: CASNVPFGAQNQPQHF.

The genes are TRBV27 and TRBJ2-1, with 7 bases fitting TRBD2. This CDR3 is built from 17 residues. Per the germline V gene, CDR1 is MNHEY and CDR2 is SMNVEV (reference sequence). With V trimmed by 3 bases and J by 2 bases, 10 bases remained unmatched. The CDR3 here is CASSFTAGVVPYNEQFF. CDR3 DNA sequence: TGTGCCAGCAGTTTCACGGCGGGAGTGGTACCCTACAATGAGCAGTTCTTC.

The chain links TRBV10-1 to TRBJ2-1; TRBD2 agrees at 15 bases. The CDR3 has 15 residues. Trimming removed 4 bases from V and 8 bases from J; junction bases left unmatched: 3. In germline, CDR1 is WNHNN, CDR2 SYGVQD (reference sequence). The CDR3 DNA reads TGCGCCAGCAGTGGGACTAGCGGGAGGGCCCATGAGCAGTTCTTC. Translated, it gives CASSGTSGRAHEQFF.

The J gene is TRBJ2-1, the V gene TRBV29-1, with D perhaps matching TRBD2 (6 bases). Germline V gene lookup returns CDR1 SQVTM and CDR2 ANQGSEA. V lost 6 bases to trimming and J lost 0 bases, with 15 bases between them. There are 15 residues in the CDR3. CDR3 in amino acids: CSVPGLTSSYNEQFF. The CDR3 DNA reads as TGCAGCGTGCCGGGACTGACTAGCTCCTACAATGAGCAGTTCTTC.

The chain is built from TRBV28 and TRBJ1-1; 10 nucleotides match TRBD1. Germline V gene sequence: CDR1 MDHEN, CDR2 SYDVKM. V was pared by 3 bases and J by 7 bases, with 8 bases of the junction left unmatched. The CDR3 loop spans 15 amino acids. CDR3 sequence (DNA): TGTGCCAGCAGTTTTAGGACAGGGGGTCTCATTGAAGCTTTCTTT. Amino acid sequence: CASSFRTGGLIEAFF.

This CDR3 reads CASSDGGLLSGNTIYF. The CDR3 DNA is TGTGCCAGCAGTGATGGGGGACTGCTCTCTGGAAACACCATATATTTT. The rearrangement uses TRBV2 and TRBJ1-3; D perhaps matches TRBD1 (5 bases). This CDR3 comprises 16 residues. The germline V and J ends were trimmed by 3 bases and 0 bases, with 12 bases remaining between them. Germline V CDR1 and CDR2: SNHLY, FYNNEI.

This chain connects TRBV10-3 to TRBJ2-7; 12 bases are a match to TRBD2. From germline, CDR1 is ENHRY and CDR2 SYGVKD. The length of the CDR3 is 14 residues. The J segment lost 2 bases and the V segment lost 5 bases, leaving 1 base of the junction unmatched. The CDR3 DNA is TGTGCCATCAGTACTAGCGGGAGGACCTACGAGCAGTACTTC. It is translated as CAISTSGRTYEQYF.

The chain recombines TRBV19 with TRBJ2-7; TRBD2 aligns across 7 bases. Germline values: CDR1 LNHDA, CDR2 SQIVND (reference sequence). The CDR3 loop spans 13 amino acids. Trimming removed 3 bases from V and 6 bases from J; junction bases left unmatched: 5. The CDR3 bases are TGTGCCAGTAGTATGGGGGGGTCGGGCGAGCAGTACTTC. This codes for CASSMGGSGEQYF.

This chain joins TRBV9 and TRBJ2-5; D gene uncertain. V was pared by 0 bases and J by 4 bases, with 13 bases between. The CDR3 contains 15 residues. Germline CDR1 reads SGDLS; CDR2 reads YYNGEE. The chain's CDR3 is CASSVDGRVGETQYF. In DNA, the CDR3 is TGTGCCAGCAGCGTAGACGGTAGGGTAGGAGAGACCCAGTACTTC.

Turning to this clone: This sample also contains other DNA sequences that code for the same CDR3. The genes are TRBV11-2 and TRBJ2-7; 7 bases are shared with TRBD1. This CDR3 comprises 13 residues. Per the germline V gene, CDR1 is SGHAT and CDR2 is FQNNGV. Trimming cost V 4 bases and J 1 base; bases outside gene matches: 1. For the CDR3, the DNA is TGTGCCAGCAGCTCGGGACAGTCCTACGAGCAGTACTTC. Amino acids: CASSSGQSYEQYF.

The chain joins TRBV5-4 to TRBJ1-5; unclear D gene. Trimming took 0 bases from V and 2 from J, leaving 6 bases between them. The germline gives CDR1 SGHNT, CDR2 YYREEE (reference sequence). This CDR3 region has 14 residues. The CDR3 DNA follows: TGTGCCAGCAGCTTGGCGGGTGGCAATCAGCCCCAGCATTTT. This sequence encodes CASSLAGGNQPQHF. Full variable domain (missing parts from reference TRBV5-4 and TRBJ1-5): ETGVTQSPTHLIKTRGQQVTLRCSSQSGHNTVSWYQQALGQGPQFIFQYYREEENGRGNFPPRFSGLQFPNYSSELNVNALELDDSALYLCASSLAGGNQPQHFGDGTRLSIL.

This chain links TRBV11-2 with TRBJ2-7; the match to TRBD1 covers 7 bases. The germline CDR1 and CDR2 sequences are SGHAT and FQNNGV. CDR3 length: 16 residues. The V segment lost 1 base and the J segment 4 bases; nucleotides outside the gene matches: 10. CDR3: CASSLVVETGSYEQYF. The CDR3 region has the DNA TGTGCCAGCAGCTTAGTCGTTGAGACAGGGTCATACGAGCAGTACTTC.

The rearrangement uses TRBV10-1 and TRBJ2-5; tentatively, D is TRBD1 (6 bases). Near its end, the DNA agrees better with TRBJ2-7, so the J call may be wrong. Germline V CDR1 and CDR2: WNHNN, SYGVQD (reference sequence). The CDR3 has 14 residues. Here the CDR3 reads CASSDRGTLGEQYF. The CDR3 nucleotides are TGCGCCAGCAGTGACAGGGGAACTTTGGGCGAGCAGTACTTC.

The rearrangement uses TRBV6-6 and TRBJ1-5; D possibly corresponds to TRBD1 (5 bases). The germline CDR1 and CDR2 sequences are MNHNY and SVGAGI (reference sequence). The length of the CDR3 is 14 residues. Trimming took off 9 bases at V and 8 bases at J, with 20 bases between the two ends. The CDR3 spells CASTGASAREPQHF. The CDR3 nucleotides are TGTGCCAGTACCGGGGCCTCCGCAAGGGAGCCCCAGCATTTT.